This TCR beta chain emerged from a study of T cells in tumors after PD-1 blockade. Whole-study context: Blood samples averaged about 120,000 templates (range 24,679-257,772) and fewer than 45,000 unique clonotypes.

Measured with immunoSEQ multiplex PCR; TCRdb has only the in-frame clones, and not every one. The sample lists about 33,000 clones, around four fifths seen once, with about 35% in the top ten. V lost 5 bases and J lost 8; bases outside the gene matches: 8. Germline CDR1 and CDR2: SGHTA and FQGTGA. The CDR3 consists of 17 residues. This receptor was identified in a human donor with basal cell carcinoma. The source was PBMCs, collected before anti-PD-1 treatment. V and J are TRBV7-3 and TRBJ2-2, with 16 bases that match TRBD2. The CDR3 spells CASSPRGTSGRGGELFF. CDR3 DNA sequence: TGTGCCAGCAGCCCAAGAGGGACTAGCGGGAGGGGAGGGGAGCTGTTTTTT.